This is a list of T cell receptor beta chains from one sample in a study of blood T cell repertoires in COVID-19. The table came from immunoSEQ multiplex PCR; TCRdb's copy has only in-frame clones and leaves some out. The profile shows roughly 180,000 clones, roughly 80% of them singletons. Sequenced sample: PBMCs or T cells enriched from blood (not recorded which). Source of these receptors: a woman in her thirties or forties with acute COVID-19. CDR3s leave out the opening cysteine and the closing phenylalanine or tryptophan.

CDR3 protein,J gene,V gene
ASSHWTGQGIEPQH,TRBJ1-5,TRBV19
ASSGLAGPYNEQF,TRBJ2-1,TRBV2
ASSFTSGNAVSNEQF,TRBJ2-1,TRBV5-4
ASSDRDRGGTQY,TRBJ2-3,TRBV5-1
ASSLGLGETQY,TRBJ2-5,TRBV7-2
ASSPGTADRGEQY,TRBJ2-7,TRBV5-1
ASSIGQGGTDTQY,TRBJ2-3,TRBV19
ASGPGGANYGYT,TRBJ1-2,TRBV5-4
ASSPAGPRNEQF,TRBJ2-1,TRBV5-4
ASMGLAYTDTQY,TRBJ2-3,TRBV2
AAGDRSYEQY,TRBJ2-7,TRBV6-6
ASSHRASAYEQY,TRBJ2-7,TRBV3-1/TRBV3-2
ASSFSAGTSGSTDTQY,TRBJ2-3,TRBV5-1